Below are 4 T cell receptor beta chains sequenced from a single sample in a study of blood T cells in healthy people across ages. PCR was performed a second time for roughly 7 to 11 cycles using a sample-barcoded 5' primer and a J-beta primer mix. TCRdb redid the calling of the 5' RACE reads with MiXCR, one entry per CDR3 protein. The table records over a million distinct CDR3 sequences, roughly 40% of them present only once. What was sequenced was blood. Receptors originate from a woman aged 18-29 years in good health.

As DNA, the CDR3 is TGTGCCAGCAGCCCCAGGCATGAGCAGTTCTTC. It specifies CASSPRHEQFF. The V gene is TRBV7-9, the J gene TRBJ2-1; D not resolved. CDR3 length: 11 amino acids. Trimming stripped 5 bases from V and 8 bases from J, with 7 bases between. Germline V gene data show CDR1 as SEHNR and CDR2 as FQNEAQ (reference sequence).

The rearrangement uses TRBV12-3 or TRBV12-4 and TRBJ2-7; a possible D gene is TRBD1 (6 bases). The V gene lost 6 bases and the J gene lost 1 base, with 16 bases spanning the gap. This CDR3 is 15 amino acids long. As DNA, the CDR3 is TGTGCCAGCAGCCCCGGACAGCTTGGATCCTACGAGCAGTACTTC. Protein product: CASSPGQLGSYEQYF.

The rearrangement links TRBV10-3 to TRBJ2-4, with 8 bases identical to TRBD1. The trim removed 5 bases at V and 13 bases at J, leaving 13 bases unmatched. This CDR3 region has 14 residues. Germline V gene data show CDR1 as ENHRY and CDR2 as SYGVKD. In nucleotides, the CDR3 is TGTGCCATCAGTACAGGGGGTCCCCCCTACGGGCAGTACTTC. It specifies CAISTGGPPYGQYF.

This clonotype was picked up a small number of times. The chain carries TRBV12-3 or TRBV12-4 and TRBJ1-2; tentatively, D is TRBD1 (5 bases). V lost 3 bases to trimming and J lost 6 bases, with 17 bases between them. This CDR3 contains 15 residues. The CDR3 bases are TGTGCCAGCAGTTTTGGTGCGGGGGGACGTGATGGCTACACCTTC. Protein: CASSFGAGGRDGYTF.